The sequence of this T cell receptor beta chain was determined in a study of CXCR3-negative and CXCR3-positive naive CD8 T cells. General study findings and limits: TRBV-TRBJ usage was similar across naive CXCR3 subsets but distinct in memory cells.

In preparing the TRB cDNA libraries, 5' RACE with UMI labels was used. After re-calling the 5' RACE reads, TCRdb lists one entry per CDR3 protein, DNA absent. The listing records 65,000 to 75,000 distinct CDR3 sequences. Points on this clonotype: Its antigen is unknown.

The material sequenced was naive CXCR3- CD8+ T cells from blood. Subset given: CD45RO-CCR7+CD27+CD95- naive CD8+ T cells lacking CXCR3 (TNR3-). The receptor was isolated from a human donor in good health. Some clones in this sample may be carry-over from other donors' samples.

CDR3 protein: CASSFRDSDYEQYF. The V call is TRBV7-9, the J call TRBJ2-7; TCRdb reports TRBD1, a call that lacks DNA to check it against. Germline V gives CDR1 SEHNR, CDR2 FQNEAQ (reference sequence). This CDR3 is built from 14 residues.